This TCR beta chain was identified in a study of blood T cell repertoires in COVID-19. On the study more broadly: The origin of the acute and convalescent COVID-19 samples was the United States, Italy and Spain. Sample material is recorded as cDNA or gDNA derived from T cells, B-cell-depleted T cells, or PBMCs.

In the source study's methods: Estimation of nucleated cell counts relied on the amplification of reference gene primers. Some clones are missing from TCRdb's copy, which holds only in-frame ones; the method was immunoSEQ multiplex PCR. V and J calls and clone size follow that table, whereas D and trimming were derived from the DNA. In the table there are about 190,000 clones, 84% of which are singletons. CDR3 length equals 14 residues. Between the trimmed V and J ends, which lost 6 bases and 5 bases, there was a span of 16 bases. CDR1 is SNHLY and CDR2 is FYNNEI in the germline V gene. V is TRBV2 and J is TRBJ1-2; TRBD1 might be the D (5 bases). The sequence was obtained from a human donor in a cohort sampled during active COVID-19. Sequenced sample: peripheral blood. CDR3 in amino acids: CASRSTGVRYGYTF. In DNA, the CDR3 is TGTGCCAGCAGGTCCACGGGGGTAAGGTATGGCTACACCTTC.